This TCR beta chain was observed in a study of blood T cell repertoires in COVID-19. Study background: Acute and convalescent COVID-19 samples came from the United States, Italy and Spain.

The assay was immunoSEQ multiplex PCR, and TCRdb's table has in-frame clones only and misses some. Of about 230,000 clones in the sample, about 83% were seen once. Losses at the gene ends were 5 bases for V and 3 bases for J; bases not matched to a gene: 6. The CDR3 sequence is 14 residues long. Germline V gene sequence: CDR1 MDHEN, CDR2 SYDVKM. Sequenced sample: peripheral blood. The clonotype was recovered from a man aged 35-49 years with active or convalescent COVID-19. V usage is TRBV28 and J usage is TRBJ1-1; 7 bases fit TRBD1. CDR3 protein: CASSLTGEYTEAFF. Here the CDR3 DNA reads TGTGCCAGCAGTCTTACAGGGGAATACACTGAAGCTTTCTTT.